Presented here are 13 T cell receptor beta chains from one specimen sequenced in a study of blood T cells in healthy people across ages. It was with a sample-barcoded 5' primer and a J-beta primer mix that a second PCR of roughly 7 to 12 cycles was run. TCRdb analysed the 5' RACE reads with MiXCR anew, one entry per CDR3 protein. The sample shows about 1.4 million distinct CDR3 sequences, around 59% of them seen only once. The sequenced sample consisted of blood. The receptors here all came from a young man in good health.

This chain connects TRBV7-6 to TRBJ2-3; 12 nucleotides agree with TRBD2. The CDR3 loop spans 19 amino acids. V lost 5 bases, J lost 2 bases, and 14 bases stayed unmatched. Germline V CDR1 and CDR2: SGHVS, FNYEAQ. The CDR3 nucleotides are TGTGCCAGCAGCCTAAATTACCCTAGCGGGAGGGGATTCACAGATACGCAGTATTTT. This codes for CASSLNYPSGRGFTDTQYF.

This clonotype was counted between two and nine times. This chain joins TRBV29-1 and TRBJ2-7; 7 bases line up with TRBD2. Unmatched junction bases numbered 9, after V lost 6 bases and J lost 7 bases. CDR3 length equals 12 residues. Germline assignment: CDR1 SQVTM and CDR2 ANQGSEA. CDR3 coding DNA: TGCAGCGTCTCCAGGCGGGGGAATGAGCAGTACTTC. This encodes CSVSRRGNEQYF.

This clonotype ranks as large. V usage is TRBV3-1 and J usage is TRBJ2-7; no clear D. CDR3 size: 14 residues. The germline V gene encodes CDR1 LGHDT and CDR2 YNNKEL (reference sequence). The V gene lost 2 bases and the J gene lost 2 bases, with 10 bases spanning the gap. As DNA, the CDR3 is TGTGCCAGCAGCCAAACGGACGGAGCCTACGAGCAGTACTTC. It translates to CASSQTDGAYEQYF.

V usage is TRBV7-2 and J usage is TRBJ2-1; 8 bases line up with TRBD2. The V gene end was trimmed by 2 bases and the J gene end by 8 bases; junction bases not matched to a gene: 11. The CDR3 spans 16 residues. Germline assignment: CDR1 SGHTA and CDR2 FQGNSA. The CDR3 is CASSLFHREGRDEQFF. Here the CDR3 DNA reads TGTGCCAGCAGCTTATTCCATCGGGAGGGTCGGGATGAGCAGTTCTTC.

This chain connects TRBV7-2 to TRBJ2-7; D is undetermined. V gave up 3 bases and J gave up 5 bases, with 8 bases separating them. Germline V gives CDR1 SGHTA, CDR2 FQGNSA. The CDR3 is made up of 12 amino acids. CDR3 in DNA: TGTGCCAGCAGCTTGATTTTTGACGAGCAGTACTTC. Its translation is CASSLIFDEQYF. Full variable domain (missing parts from reference TRBV7-2 and TRBJ2-7): GAGVSQSPSNKVTEKGKDVELRCDPISGHTALYWYRQSLGQGLEFLIYFQGNSAPDKSGLPSDRFSAERTGGSVSTLTIQRTQQEDSAVYLCASSLIFDEQYFGPGTRLTVT.

The chain joins TRBV2 to TRBJ2-3; weak D call: TRBD2 (5 bases). Trimming took off 4 bases at V and 3 bases at J, with 8 bases between the two ends. The CDR3 runs 13 residues. Germline CDR1 and CDR2: SNHLY and FYNNEI. CDR3 sequence reads: CASSVTRTDTQYF. As DNA, the CDR3 is TGTGCCAGCAGTGTCACTAGGACAGATACGCAGTATTTT.

This clonotype came up a few times. This rearrangement joins TRBV9 to TRBJ1-2, with a tentative D call TRBD1 (6 bases). V was trimmed by 3 bases and J by 3 bases, leaving 9 bases between them. Germline lookup yields CDR1 SGDLS and CDR2 YYNGEE. The CDR3 totals 13 residues. CDR3 bases: TGTGCCAGCAGCGCGGACAGATACTATGGCTACACCTTC. It codes for CASSADRYYGYTF.

The chain couples TRBV7-2 to TRBJ1-2; D is undetermined. There are 14 residues in the CDR3. V lost 5 bases and J 3 bases, leaving 13 bases between the germline ends. Looked up from germline, CDR1 is SGHTA and CDR2 is FQGNSA. DNA of the CDR3: TGTGCCAGCAGCCCGGGCATACCGGACTATGGCTACACCTTC. This encodes CASSPGIPDYGYTF.

This clonotype showed up just once. The junction departs from the called germline gene at one end, perhaps through a read error. This rearrangement joins TRBV29-1 to TRBJ2-3; D not certain. This CDR3 comprises 13 residues. The germline V gene encodes CDR1 SQVTM and CDR2 ANQGSEA. In DNA form, the CDR3 reads TGCAGCGTTGAAGAGGTTAGCAAAGATACGCAGTATTTT. Translation gives CSVEEVSKDTQYF.

There are a few counts of this clonotype. The chain couples TRBV29-1 to TRBJ2-3; 13 positions agree with TRBD2. V lost 4 bases, J lost 14 bases, and 6 bases stayed unmatched. The germline gives CDR1 SQVTM, CDR2 ANQGSEA. The CDR3 totals 12 residues. CDR3 DNA: TGCAGCGTTGGAGAAGGACTAGCGGGGGTGTATTTT. It translates to CSVGEGLAGVYF.

This clonotype appeared a few times. This chain joins TRBV6-5 and TRBJ2-5, with 12 bases that match TRBD1. The germline CDR1 and CDR2 sequences are MNHEY and SVGAGI. This CDR3 has 15 amino acids. J lost 4 bases, V lost 5 bases, and 5 bases had no gene match. This CDR3 reads CASSTGTGGGETQYF. CDR3 DNA: TGTGCCAGCAGTACTGGGACAGGGGGCGGAGAGACCCAGTACTTC.

The chain's CDR3 is CSAPTSGRADTQYF. The DNA of the CDR3 is TGCAGTGCTCCCACTAGCGGGAGGGCCGATACGCAGTATTTT. The rearrangement links TRBV20-1 to TRBJ2-3, with TRBD2 matching 13 bases. Germline CDR1 is DFQATT and CDR2 is SNEGSKA (reference sequence). Trimming at V came to 5 bases and at J to 6 bases, leaving 5 bases not matched to a gene. The CDR3 has 14 amino acids.

V gene TRBV20-1 combines with J gene TRBJ1-2, with 8 bases identical to TRBD1. The CDR3 has 14 amino acids. The V gene end was trimmed by 1 base and the J gene end by 4 bases; junction bases not matched to a gene: 5. The germline V gene encodes CDR1 DFQATT and CDR2 SNEGSKA (reference sequence). This chain's CDR3 is CSARVGDRLYGYTF. The CDR3 DNA is TGCAGTGCTAGAGTTGGGGACAGGCTCTATGGCTACACCTTC.